The next 17 T cell receptor beta chains were all read from a single sample in a study of blood T cell repertoires in COVID-19. The table came from immunoSEQ multiplex PCR; TCRdb's copy has only in-frame clones and leaves some out. The table includes 130,000 or so clones, roughly two thirds detected once. Sequencing was done on a sample of peripheral blood. The receptors were gathered from a woman aged 70 to 79 with acute or convalescent COVID-19.

This clone was counted a single time. The J gene is TRBJ2-3, the V gene TRBV7-9, with 9 bases identical to TRBD2. The CDR3 runs 16 residues. CDR1 and CDR2 (germline): SEHNR, FQNEAQ (reference sequence). V gave up 0 bases and J gave up 4 bases; unmatched junction bases: 5. Here the CDR3 reads CASSLALSGGADTQYF. CDR3 DNA sequence: TGTGCCAGCAGCTTAGCCCTTAGCGGGGGTGCAGATACGCAGTATTTT.

The chain carries TRBV29-1 and TRBJ2-1, with 8 positions matching TRBD1. Trimming at V came to 7 bases and at J to 4 bases, leaving 9 bases not matched to a gene. The CDR3 sequence is 14 residues long. Per germline, CDR1 SQVTM and CDR2 ANQGSEA. DNA of the CDR3: TGCAGCGCGAGTACGGGACAGGTATACAATGAGCAGTTCTTC. Translating it yields CSASTGQVYNEQFF.

CDR3 nucleotide sequence: TGTGCCAGTACCCCTAACAGGGGTCAGCAGCCCCAGCATTTT. Amino acid sequence: CASTPNRGQQPQHF. The chain uses TRBV19 and TRBJ1-5; 7 nucleotides match TRBD1. Losses at the gene ends were 7 bases for V and 7 bases for J; bases not matched to a gene: 10. This CDR3 region has 14 residues. CDR1 and CDR2 (germline): LNHDA, SQIVND (reference sequence).

V is TRBV29-1 and J is TRBJ1-1; TRBD1 agrees at 8 bases. Per germline, CDR1 SQVTM and CDR2 ANQGSEA. Trimming at V came to 4 bases and at J to 0 bases, leaving 4 bases not matched to a gene. CDR3 length: 14 residues. The CDR3 bases are TGCAGCGTTGGGGACAGGAGGGTGAACACTGAAGCTTTCTTT. It codes for CSVGDRRVNTEAFF.

This clone was observed many times. The chain carries TRBV5-1 and TRBJ2-7; unclear D gene. The CDR3 spans 11 residues. The V gene's germline CDR1 is SGHRS and CDR2 YFSETQ. Trimming took 4 bases from V and 6 from J, leaving 8 bases between them. The CDR3 DNA follows: TGCGCCAGCAGCCTGGGTCTCGAGCAGTACTTC. Translated, it gives CASSLGLEQYF. Using reference TRBV5-1 and TRBJ2-7 for the parts outside the CDR3, the full variable domain is KAGVTQTPRYLIKTRGQQVTLSCSPISGHRSVSWYQQTPGQGLQFLFEYFSETQRNKGNFPGRFSGRQFSNSRSEMNVSTLELGDSALYLCASSLGLEQYFGPGTRLTVT.

V usage is TRBV6-2 or TRBV6-3 and J usage is TRBJ2-7; TRBD2 agrees at 11 bases. This CDR3 has 15 amino acids. Germline V gene lookup returns CDR1 MNHEY and CDR2 SVGEGT. The V gene end was trimmed by 3 bases and the J gene end by 2 bases; junction bases not matched to a gene: 3. The CDR3 DNA is TGTGCCAGCAGTTATCGGACTAGCGGGCCCTACGAGCAGTACTTC. Its translation: CASSYRTSGPYEQYF.

V usage is TRBV7-2 and J usage is TRBJ1-2; the D is unclear. Germline V gene sequence: CDR1 SGHTA, CDR2 FQGNSA. CDR3 length: 13 amino acids. Trimming removed 5 bases from V and 3 bases from J, with 10 bases in between. CDR3 loop: CASSLPGYYGYTF. The CDR3 bases are TGTGCCAGCAGCCTGCCGGGATACTATGGCTACACCTTC.

This clone appeared a single time. The chain joins TRBV9 to TRBJ2-3; 8 nucleotides line up with TRBD2. The germline V gene encodes CDR1 SGDLS and CDR2 YYNGEE. CDR3 length: 16 amino acids. The J segment lost 2 bases and the V segment lost 4 bases, leaving 9 bases of the junction unmatched. For the CDR3, the DNA is TGTGCCAGCAGCCCCTATAGCGGGACTCACACAGATACGCAGTATTTT. Its protein product is CASSPYSGTHTDTQYF.

CDR3 sequence reads: CATSRGTGAGNTIYF. The CDR3 nucleotides read TGTGCCACCAGCAGAGGCACAGGGGCTGGAAACACCATATATTTT. The chain employs TRBV15 and TRBJ1-3; 7 nucleotides align to TRBD1. The germline V gene encodes CDR1 LNHNV and CDR2 YYDKDF (reference sequence). The CDR3 spans 15 residues. The junction had 2 bases not matched to a gene; V was cut back by 1 base and J by 2 bases. Complete variable domain (other parts from reference TRBV15 and TRBJ1-3): DAMVIQNPRYQVTQFGKPVTLSCSQTLNHNVMYWYQQKSSQAPKLLFHYYDKDFNNEADTPDNFQSRRPNTSFCFLDIRSPGLGDTAMYLCATSRGTGAGNTIYFGEGSWLTVV.

The CDR3 coding sequence is TGTGCCAGCAGCGCCGGGACAGTCAATTGGGCCAACGTCCTGACTTTC. Protein product: CASSAGTVNWANVLTF. V is TRBV9 and J is TRBJ2-6, with TRBD1 matching over 7 bases. CDR3 length: 16 amino acids. V shed 3 bases, J shed 5 bases, and the junction held 8 bases outside the gene matches. Germline V CDR1 and CDR2: SGDLS, YYNGEE.

The rearrangement links TRBV6-1 to TRBJ2-6; maybe TRBD2 (5 bases). V was clipped by 2 bases and J by 0 bases, with 11 bases between them. This CDR3 spans 17 amino acids. Germline values: CDR1 MNHNS, CDR2 SASEGT. The CDR3 here is CASSELRGSSGANVLTF. DNA of the CDR3: TGTGCCAGCAGTGAACTGAGAGGGAGCTCTGGGGCCAACGTCCTGACTTTC.

This chain connects TRBV6-1 to TRBJ1-6; the match to TRBD1 covers 9 bases. Germline V CDR1 and CDR2: MNHNS, SASEGT. This CDR3 region has 15 residues. After removal of 5 bases from V and 4 bases from J, the junction contained 3 bases not matched to a gene. The chain's CDR3 is CASSNDRGYNSPLHF. DNA of the CDR3: TGTGCCAGCAGTAACGACAGGGGGTATAATTCACCCCTCCACTTT.

The CDR3, as DNA: TGTGCCAGCAGTTTGACAGGGGTCGCTCAGCCCCAGCATTTT. Amino acid sequence: CASSLTGVAQPQHF. The chain recombines TRBV6-2 or TRBV6-3 with TRBJ1-5; 8 nucleotides match TRBD1. The CDR3 loop spans 14 amino acids. With 4 bases clipped from V and 6 bases from J, the junction kept 5 bases outside the gene matches. Looked up from germline, CDR1 is MNHEY and CDR2 is SVGEGT.

This clone was found a few times. This rearrangement joins TRBV7-9 to TRBJ1-5; a weak D match, TRBD1 (5 bases). The CDR3 totals 12 residues. V lost 6 bases and J lost 7, with 10 bases in between. In germline, CDR1 is SEHNR, CDR2 FQNEAQ (reference sequence). The CDR3 protein is CASSPGRQPQHF. DNA of the CDR3: TGTGCCAGCAGTCCAGGGCGGCAGCCCCAGCATTTT. Full variable domain (remainder filled in from reference TRBV7-9 and TRBJ1-5): DTGVSQNPRHKITKRGQNVTFRCDPISEHNRLYWYRQTLGQGPEFLTYFQNEAQLEKSRLLSDRFSAERPKGSFSTLEIQRTEQGDSAMYLCASSPGRQPQHFGDGTRLSIL.

This clone showed up just a few times. The V call is TRBV27, the J call TRBJ2-5; TRBD2 might be the D (5 bases). The CDR3 sequence is 13 residues long. Germline V lookup: CDR1 MNHEY, CDR2 SMNVEV (reference sequence). V dropped 3 bases and J dropped 7 bases, with 12 bases sitting between them. The CDR3 nucleotides read TGTGCCAGCAGTTTCGGGCTCGGAGGGACCCAGTACTTC. It encodes CASSFGLGGTQYF.

This clone was counted between two and nine times. The chain employs TRBV5-1 and TRBJ2-7; 11 bases match TRBD2. The V and J ends lost 2 bases and 0 bases, in that order; junction bases with no gene match: 4. Germline assignment: CDR1 SGHRS and CDR2 YFSETQ. The CDR3 length is 16 residues. CDR3 sequence reads: CASSLYSGGASYEQYF. In DNA form, the CDR3 reads TGCGCCAGCAGCTTATATAGCGGGGGGGCCTCCTACGAGCAGTACTTC.

The rearrangement uses TRBV19 and TRBJ1-2; TRBD1 agrees at 7 bases. From germline, CDR1 is LNHDA and CDR2 SQIVND (reference sequence). The CDR3 extends over 15 amino acids. The J segment lost 4 bases and the V segment lost 4 bases, leaving 9 bases of the junction unmatched. The CDR3 here is CASSTKGALGYGYTF. The CDR3 DNA is TGTGCCAGTAGTACAAAGGGGGCCCTGGGCTATGGCTACACCTTC.